This TCR beta chain stems from a study of cytotoxic CD8 clonotypes in ibrutinib-treated CLL. Turning to the study itself: Mean productive templates were under 270,000; mean productive rearrangements were 94,082.

Regarding this clone: Its specificity is unknown.

Using immunoSEQ multiplex PCR, the repertoire was profiled, and TCRdb retains in-frame clones only, with some absent. The sample yields some 130,000 clones, about 75% seen once. Points from the study as a whole: Baseline levels were approached again at progression, after clonality had risen at ibrutinib response. Under treatment, the uncommon public clonotypes either contracted or remained stable.

The germline V and J ends were trimmed by 8 bases and 0 bases, with 14 bases remaining between them. The CDR3 length is 16 residues. The V gene's germline CDR1 is ENHRY and CDR2 SYGVKD. This chain joins TRBV10-3 and TRBJ2-6; perhaps TRBD1 as D (6 bases). The sequenced sample was PBMCs, obtained after 24 months of ibrutinib treatment. This clonotype originated in a human donor with chronic lymphocytic leukemia. The CDR3 here is CAIGQSPLSGANVLTF. As DNA, the CDR3 is TGTGCCATCGGACAGTCCCCCCTCTCTGGGGCCAACGTCCTGACTTTC.